The 5 T cell receptor beta chains below were found in one sample sequenced in a study of cytomegalovirus exposure and HLA in healthy donors. The PCR had 60 Vbeta and 13 Jbeta primers. Generated by immunoSEQ multiplex PCR, the TCRdb table keeps only in-frame clones and is missing some. The table includes roughly 120,000 clones, 70% to 75% detected once. Sequencing was carried out using PBMCs. These receptors were taken from a middle-aged woman in good health and CMV-seronegative.

This sequence joins TRBV7-8 and TRBJ2-5, with TRBD2 matching 13 bases. Germline V gene lookup returns CDR1 SGHVS and CDR2 FQNEAQ. The length of the CDR3 is 16 residues. The J segment lost 5 bases and the V segment lost 7 bases, leaving 10 bases of the junction unmatched. CDR3 amino acids: CASNRASTSGGETQYF. As DNA, the CDR3 is TGTGCCAGCAACCGCGCCTCGACTAGCGGGGGGGAGACCCAGTACTTC.

A few counts support this clone. The V call is TRBV7-9, the J call TRBJ1-2, with 7 bases lining up with TRBD1. Trimming took 3 bases from V and 6 from J; bases not matched to a gene: 4. The CDR3 has 13 amino acids. From germline, CDR1 is SEHNR and CDR2 FQNEAQ (reference sequence). CDR3 nucleotides: TGTGCCAGCAGCTTTGTGACAGGGCATGGCTACACCTTC. Its protein is CASSFVTGHGYTF.

The chain combines TRBV15 with TRBJ2-5, with 9 bases identical to TRBD2. Unmatched junction bases numbered 12, after V lost 5 bases and J lost 5 bases. CDR3 size: 16 residues. Per germline, CDR1 LNHNV and CDR2 YYDKDF (reference sequence). Here the CDR3 DNA reads TGTGCCACCAGCCGGGCGGGAGGGTTGGTAATGGAGACCCAGTACTTC. Residues: CATSRAGGLVMETQYF.

The chain carries TRBV28 and TRBJ2-2; 7 nucleotides line up with TRBD1. This CDR3 has 15 amino acids. J lost 8 bases, V lost 7 bases, and 13 bases had no gene match. Germline loops: CDR1 MDHEN, CDR2 SYDVKM. This CDR3 is CASISTGRSGGELFF. The CDR3 region has the DNA TGTGCCAGCATATCGACAGGGCGGTCTGGTGGGGAGCTGTTTTTT.

The rearrangement joins TRBV6-6 to TRBJ2-1; 8 nucleotides match TRBD2. Germline V CDR1 and CDR2: MNHNY, SVGAGI (reference sequence). V dropped 4 bases and J dropped 7; count of bases not matched to a gene: 0. CDR3 size: 12 residues. CDR3 sequence reads: CASSLAGNEQFF. DNA of the CDR3: TGTGCCAGCAGTTTAGCGGGAAATGAGCAGTTCTTC.